These T cell receptor beta chains were read from a single sample in a study of cytomegalovirus exposure and HLA in healthy donors. Generated by immunoSEQ multiplex PCR, the TCRdb table keeps only in-frame clones and is missing some. The table lists roughly 100,000 clones, approximately 80% of them singletons. Sequencing was done on a sample of PBMCs. All receptors come from a woman between 18 and 29 years old in good health and CMV-seropositive. Each CDR3 is given with its conserved first and last residue. D genes are given only for firm matches. Expanded clones are given a class, and other clones once, few, many or no size at all.

V: TRBV27
size: -
J: TRBJ1-1
D: -
CDR3: CASSLSSGPSGAFF
DNA: TGTGCCAGCAGTTTATCTTCAGGCCCCTCGGGGGCTTTCTTT

V: TRBV4-1
size: -
J: TRBJ2-4
D: -
CDR3: CASSQDSAVNIQYF
DNA: TGCGCCAGCAGCCAAGATTCCGCGGTAAACATTCAGTACTTC

V: TRBV5-6
size: -
J: TRBJ2-6
D: -
CDR3: CASSRVLAGANVLTF
DNA: TGTGCCAGCAGCCGAGTATTAGCTGGGGCCAACGTCCTGACTTTC

V: TRBV19
size: -
J: TRBJ2-5
D: -
CDR3: CASSMRLGQTQETQYF
DNA: TGTGCCAGTAGTATGAGGCTAGGACAGACCCAAGAGACCCAGTACTTC

V: TRBV6-1
size: once
J: TRBJ2-5
D: -
CDR3: CASTKWGEETQYF
DNA: TGTGCCAGCACGAAGTGGGGGGAGGAGACCCAGTACTTC

V: TRBV15
size: -
J: TRBJ2-3
D: -
CDR3: CATSRARLGSTDTQYF
DNA: TGTGCCACCAGCAGAGCCCGCCTGGGCAGCACAGATACGCAGTATTTT

V: TRBV14
size: -
J: TRBJ1-6
D: -
CDR3: CASSQVGGRSSYNSPLHF
DNA: TGTGCCAGCAGCCAAGTGGGGGGGAGAAGCTCCTATAATTCACCCCTCCACTTT

V: TRBV28
size: few
J: TRBJ2-3
D: -
CDR3: CASSLTRPDTQYF
DNA: TGTGCCAGCAGTTTGACTAGACCAGATACGCAGTATTTT

V: TRBV7-2
size: -
J: TRBJ2-5
D: TRBD2
CDR3: CASSLQRERETQYF
DNA: TGTGCCAGCAGCTTACAGCGGGAGAGAGAGACCCAGTACTTC

V: TRBV15
size: few
J: TRBJ2-7
D: TRBD1
CDR3: CATSGTGGEQYF
DNA: TGTGCCACCAGCGGAACAGGGGGCGAGCAGTACTTC

V: TRBV5-6
size: few
J: TRBJ2-7
D: -
CDR3: CASSLALAYEQYF
DNA: TGTGCCAGCAGCTTGGCCCTAGCCTACGAGCAGTACTTC

V: TRBV13
size: -
J: TRBJ2-1
D: TRBD2
CDR3: CASSSPGLAVYNEQFF
DNA: TGTGCCAGCAGCTCCCCTGGACTAGCGGTATACAATGAGCAGTTCTTC

V: TRBV7-7
size: -
J: TRBJ2-1
D: -
CDR3: CASSPDRGGYNEQFF
DNA: TGTGCTAGCAGCCCCGACAGAGGTGGTTACAATGAGCAGTTCTTC

V: TRBV2
size: -
J: TRBJ2-3
D: TRBD2
CDR3: CASSASGNTDTQYF
DNA: TGTGCCAGCAGTGCGAGCGGGAACACAGATACGCAGTATTTT

V: TRBV2
size: -
J: TRBJ2-1
D: -
CDR3: CASSEAQYNEQFF
DNA: TGTGCCAGCAGTGAAGCGCAGTACAATGAGCAGTTCTTC

V: TRBV6-5
size: -
J: TRBJ1-1
D: TRBD1
CDR3: CASSSGQGRGTEAFF
DNA: TGTGCCAGCAGTTCGGGACAGGGAAGGGGCACTGAAGCTTTCTTT

V: TRBV19
size: -
J: TRBJ1-1
D: -
CDR3: CASSIAGAGRRPEAFF
DNA: TGTGCCAGTAGTATAGCTGGGGCGGGGAGAAGGCCTGAAGCTTTCTTT

V: TRBV4-1
size: -
J: TRBJ2-7
D: -
CDR3: CASSLARGSSYEQYF
DNA: TGCGCCAGCAGCCTGGCCCGGGGGAGCTCCTACGAGCAGTACTTC

V: TRBV6-5
size: -
J: TRBJ2-5
D: -
CDR3: CASSGLGRETQYF
DNA: TGTGCCAGCAGTGGCTTGGGGCGAGAGACCCAGTACTTC

V: TRBV6-1
size: -
J: TRBJ1-3
D: TRBD1
CDR3: CASSTGTAGNTIYF
DNA: TGTGCCAGCAGCACCGGGACAGCTGGAAACACCATATATTTT